This TCR beta chain originates from a study of tumor and adjacent non-tumor tissue in lung cancer. Study-wide background: Samples averaged around 4 million productive TCRbeta reads each. Study-wide results and caveats: Tumor TCR diversity, when higher, was linked to shorter survival. Normal lung showed higher cumulative top 100 clone frequency than tumor.

Three rounds of nested PCR, following a modified ARM-PCR protocol, produced the TCRbeta library. TCRdb re-called the multiplex PCR reads with MiXCR, one entry per CDR3 protein. The sample lists approximately 110,000 distinct CDR3 sequences, roughly three fifths seen once, with roughly 20% in the top ten. Of note for this clonotype: Its antigen is not identified.

Germline values: CDR1 LNHNV, CDR2 YYDKDF (reference sequence). With 1 base removed from V and 10 bases from J, the gap between germline ends came to 22 bases. The length of the CDR3 is 16 residues. No cell sorting was done before RNA was extracted from the tissue. This non-tumor lung sample came from over 3 cm beyond the tumor edge. Newly diagnosed lung cancer patients had thoracic surgery in China, August–November 2014, without prior chemotherapy. This clonotype was sampled from a man in his 60s with non-small cell lung cancer. The specimen sequenced was distant non-tumor lung tissue. The genes are TRBV15 and TRBJ1-2; D is perhaps TRBD1 (6 bases). The CDR3, as DNA: TGTGCCACCAGCAGAGGGACAGCAGCCGCGGGAAGTCCCTACACCTTC. Its translation is CATSRGTAAAGSPYTF. The full variable domain, its missing parts supplied by reference TRBV15 and TRBJ1-2, is DAMVIQNPRYQVTQFGKPVTLSCSQTLNHNVMYWYQQKSSQAPKLLFHYYDKDFNNEADTPDNFQSRRPNTSFCFLDIRSPGLGDTAMYLCATSRGTAAAGSPYTFGSGTRLTVV.